This T cell receptor beta chain comes out of a study of shared clonotypes between healthy human individuals. J was trimmed by 2 bases and V by 3 bases; bases with no gene match: 8. The CDR3 loop spans 16 amino acids. Germline V gene data show CDR1 as SQVTM and CDR2 as ANQGSEA. TCRdb's copy holds only in-frame clones and misses some; the assay was immunoSEQ multiplex PCR. The table has about 2.3 million clones, roughly 90% seen once; the top ten hold approximately 0.41%. V and J are TRBV29-1 and TRBJ2-1; 9 bases line up with TRBD2. The material sequenced was naive CD4+ T cells from PBMCs. Subset: CD45RA+ positively selected. This sequence was found in a man younger than 35 in good health. Some clones in this sample may be carry-over from other donors' samples. In DNA form, the CDR3 reads TGCAGCGTTGATCCCAGCGGGAGGTCGACCTACAATGAGCAGTTCTTC. Protein: CSVDPSGRSTYNEQFF.